This T cell receptor beta chain was captured in a study of naive CD8 T cells in extremely preterm neonates. General observations from the study: Shared CDR3 nucleotide sequences: preterm about 2.8%, term roughly 0.4%, children roughly 0.03%, adults less than 0.011%.

The table lists this clone with a count of one. The target antigen is unknown. Live Annexin V-negative naive CD3+CD8+CD45RA+CCR7+ T cells were sorted. Using immunoSEQ multiplex PCR, the repertoire was profiled, and TCRdb retains in-frame clones only, with some absent. The sample carries 3,500 to 4,500 clones, less than 98% recorded once. This TCR came from a human donor in good health. The sample consisted of naive CD8+ T cells from blood.

The CDR3 loop is CASSLIAGAPYEQYF. The CDR3 bases are TGTGCCAGCAGTTTAATAGCGGGGGCCCCCTACGAGCAGTACTTC. The chain has TRBV27 and TRBJ2-7; 9 bases are shared with TRBD2. Germline loops: CDR1 MNHEY, CDR2 SMNVEV (reference sequence). The J segment lost 2 bases and the V segment lost 2 bases, leaving 4 bases of the junction unmatched. The CDR3 is 15 amino acids.